The 2 T cell receptor beta chains below come from one sample, sequenced in a study of CD8 T cells in Susac syndrome. RNA was extracted with the RNeasy kit, and a quantity of about 0.45 to 1 ug was reverse transcribed using random hexamers. In TCRdb, the immunoSEQ multiplex PCR reads were re-called with MiXCR into one record per CDR3 protein. The data contain about 290,000 distinct CDR3 sequences, around 85% of them seen just once; the ten biggest clones take up 0.2% to 0.25%. Specimen: CD8+ T cells from PBMCs. Every receptor here comes from a human donor with multiple sclerosis.

J is TRBJ1-5 and V is TRBV15, with TRBD1 matching 10 bases. V gave up 6 bases and J gave up 6 bases; unmatched junction bases: 2. This CDR3 region has 13 residues. Germline V lookup: CDR1 LNHNV, CDR2 YYDKDF (reference sequence). The CDR3 is CATRDRGTQPQHF. The CDR3 DNA reads as TGTGCCACCAGGGACAGGGGGACTCAGCCCCAGCATTTT.

The V gene is TRBV27, the J gene TRBJ1-5; D unclear. The CDR3 loop spans 12 amino acids. Trimming took off 3 bases at V and 9 bases at J, with 9 bases between the two ends. Germline CDR1 reads MNHEY; CDR2 reads SMNVEV (reference sequence). In DNA form, the CDR3 reads TGTGCCAGCAGTTTGGGTGGCGGGCCCCAGCATTTT. This encodes CASSLGGGPQHF.